These T cell receptor beta chains were read from a single sample in a study of T cells in Graves' hyperthyroidism and ophthalmopathy. TCRdb reprocessed the multiplex PCR reads via MiXCR and lists one record per CDR3 protein. This sample has 690,000 or so distinct CDR3 sequences; around a sixth occur once, and the top ten carry approximately 15%. Sequenced material: blood. The receptor source for this set is a woman between 45 and 60 years old with Graves' hyperthyroidism that later progressed to Graves' ophthalmopathy. Both conserved end residues are part of each CDR3. D genes are given only for firm matches. Some rows have no size entry. The others give once, few or many, or a class for an expanded clone.

TRBJ2-1	few	TRBV27	-	TGTGCCAGCAGTTTAGACACTCAACTCTCCTACAATGAGCAGTTCTTC	CASSLDTQLSYNEQFF
TRBJ1-2	many	TRBV2	-	TGTGCCAGCAGGCCCCCCCCTTATAACTATGGCTACACCTTC	CASRPPPYNYGYTF
TRBJ2-7	few	TRBV10-3	TRBD1	TGTGCCATCAGTGACTTTGACAGGGGGAACGGCGAGCAGTACTTC	CAISDFDRGNGEQYF
TRBJ1-5	few	TRBV7-8	TRBD1	TGTGCCAGCAGCTTAGGACAGGGGGTTTCTGGTCAGCCCCAGCATTTT	CASSLGQGVSGQPQHF
TRBJ2-5	few	TRBV6-2/TRBV6-3	TRBD2	TGTGCCAGCAGTGAGACTAGCGGGGTGGGGGAGACCCAGTACTTC	CASSETSGVGETQYF
TRBJ1-5	few	TRBV20-1	-	TGCAGTGCGAGGATGGCAGGCGACGATCAGCCCCAGCATTTT	CSARMAGDDQPQHF
TRBJ2-5	few	TRBV6-1	TRBD1	TGTGCCAGCAGTGAGCCCGCAGGGGGCATAGGGGAGACCCAGTACTTC	CASSEPAGGIGETQYF
TRBJ2-1	many	TRBV7-2	-	TGTGCCAGCAGCTTACCTTACTTTCGCGGGGCAACGTTAGTCGATGAGCAGTTCTTC	CASSLPYFRGATLVDEQFF
TRBJ2-5	few	TRBV7-9	-	TGTGCCAGCAGCTTAGCGACGGGTCAAGAGACCCAGTACTTC	CASSLATGQETQYF
TRBJ1-2	-	TRBV4-1	TRBD1	TGCGCCAGCAGCCAAGATGGACAGGGTCGGGGCTACACCTTC	CASSQDGQGRGYTF
TRBJ1-1	many	TRBV12-3/TRBV12-4	-	TGTGCCAGCACCCAACAGTCGGGGAACACTGAAGCTTTCTTT	CASTQQSGNTEAFF
TRBJ1-5	many	TRBV7-2	TRBD1	TGTGCCAGCAGCTGGACAGGGGGCGCCCGGCAGCCCCAGCATTTT	CASSWTGGARQPQHF
TRBJ2-4	-	TRBV3-1	TRBD1	TGTGCCAGCAGCCAAACCAGGGGGGCCAAAAACATTCAGTACTTC	CASSQTRGAKNIQYF
TRBJ2-3	-	TRBV3-1	TRBD1	TGTGCCAGCAGCCCCTGGACAGGGGACACAGATACGCAGTATTTT	CASSPWTGDTDTQYF
TRBJ2-3	-	TRBV5-1	TRBD1	TGCGCCAGCAGTTCCCTCGGCGCGACAGGGGGCACAGATACGCAGTATTTT	CASSSLGATGGTDTQYF
TRBJ1-5	-	TRBV11-2	-	TGTGCCAGCAGCGATACAGGGAATAGCAATCAGCCCCAGCATTTT	CASSDTGNSNQPQHF
TRBJ2-1	many	TRBV20-1	-	TGCAGTGCCGCGAGCTATGAGCAGTTCTTC	CSAASYEQFF
TRBJ2-2	-	TRBV6-2/TRBV6-3	-	TGTGCCAGCAGTTACTCGCAGGTTGGGAACACCGGGGAGCTGTTTTTT	CASSYSQVGNTGELFF
TRBJ2-7	many	TRBV20-1	-	TGCAGTGCTAGCAAGGACAGTGGGTACGAGCAGTACTTC	CSASKDSGYEQYF
TRBJ2-5	many	TRBV11-3	-	TGTGCCAGCAGCTTGAGGGGCGAGGAGACCCAGTACTTC	CASSLRGEETQYF
TRBJ2-7	few	TRBV9	-	TGTGCCAGCAGCGTAGATGGGGACACCTCGTCCGAGCAGTACTTC	CASSVDGDTSSEQYF
TRBJ2-7	few	TRBV5-1	-	TGCGCCAGCAGTGGGCTTTCCTACGAGCAGTACTTC	CASSGLSYEQYF
TRBJ2-7	many	TRBV7-8	TRBD2	TGTGCCAGCAGCTTAGCAACAGCGGGGGGGATTTACGAGCAGTACTTC	CASSLATAGGIYEQYF
TRBJ1-1	few	TRBV19	TRBD1	TGTGCCAGTAGTATCTTTTTATGGGACAGAAAAATGAACACTGAAGCTTTCTTT	CASSIFLWDRKMNTEAFF
TRBJ1-1	once	TRBV18	-	TGTGCCAGCAAGACAGGTTTAAACACTGAAGCTTTCTTT	CASKTGLNTEAFF
TRBJ2-3	many	TRBV15	TRBD2	TGTGCCACCAGCAGAGATGGAAAGGGGGGACTAGCCAACCCAGATACGCAGTATTTT	CATSRDGKGGLANPDTQYF
TRBJ1-4	few	TRBV7-7	-	TGTGCTAGCGCTCAGCGGACGGGTGAAAAACTGTTTTTT	CASAQRTGEKLFF
TRBJ1-2	many	TRBV30	-	TGTGCCTCGAACAGGGACTATGGCTACACCTTC	CASNRDYGYTF
TRBJ2-7	-	TRBV4-1	TRBD1	TGCGCCAGCAGCCAAGCGACAGGGGGAGAGCAGTACTTC	CASSQATGGEQYF
TRBJ1-2	many	TRBV2	-	TGTGCCAGCAGTGAATGGCAGGGGCATGGCTACACCTTC	CASSEWQGHGYTF
TRBJ2-3	-	TRBV30	-	TGTGCCTGGAGCAGAAGCACAGATACGCAGTATTTT	CAWSRSTDTQYF
TRBJ2-5	few	TRBV14	-	TGTGCCAGCAGCCAAGCGCCCCTCCTCCAAGAGACCCAGTACTTC	CASSQAPLLQETQYF
TRBJ2-3	many	TRBV12-3/TRBV12-4	-	TGTGCCAGCAGCCTGTCGGGATCTAGCACAGATACGCAGTATTTT	CASSLSGSSTDTQYF
TRBJ1-5	many	TRBV6-1	-	TGTGCCAGCAGTGATGGTCGTCAGCCCCAGCATTTT	CASSDGRQPQHF